These 27 T cell receptor beta chains originate from one sample sequenced in a study of cytomegalovirus exposure and HLA in healthy donors. A multiplex PCR was run with 60 Vbeta primers and 13 Jbeta primers. Sequenced by immunoSEQ multiplex PCR; TCRdb stores in-frame clones only, minus some. The sample carries 150,000 to 200,000 clones, over 75% recorded once. Material for sequencing was PBMCs. These receptors originate from a man aged 45 to 65 in good health and CMV-seropositive.

The chain couples TRBV27 to TRBJ1-2; no clear D gene. Germline loops: CDR1 MNHEY, CDR2 SMNVEV (reference sequence). The CDR3 sequence is 16 residues long. Trimming took 0 bases from V and 4 from J, leaving 15 bases between them. The CDR3 DNA reads as TGTGCCAGCAGTTTATCGAGGGAGAACTCGCCCTATGGCTACACCTTC. As protein: CASSLSRENSPYGYTF.

The chain uses TRBV5-4 and TRBJ2-1; 9 bases line up with TRBD2. The CDR3 covers 15 residues. Germline V gene data show CDR1 as SGHNT and CDR2 as YYREEE (reference sequence). V was clipped by 7 bases and J by 2 bases; unmatched bases: 7. This chain's CDR3 is CASSFLAGTYNEQFF. CDR3 nucleotides: TGTGCCAGCTCTTTTCTAGCGGGAACCTACAATGAGCAGTTCTTC.

This rearrangement joins TRBV6-1 to TRBJ1-4; D is possibly TRBD1 (5 bases). Germline loops: CDR1 MNHNS, CDR2 SASEGT. Trimming cost V 6 bases and J 6 bases, with 14 bases left between them. The CDR3 runs to 14 residues. The CDR3 sequence: CASRDTTGYEKLFF. CDR3 in DNA: TGTGCCAGCAGGGACACCACAGGTTATGAAAAACTGTTTTTT.

The chain is built from TRBV28 and TRBJ2-7; TRBD2 agrees at 10 bases. The J segment lost 6 bases and the V segment lost 7 bases, leaving 9 bases of the junction unmatched. The CDR3 totals 14 residues. The V gene's germline CDR1 is MDHEN and CDR2 SYDVKM. The CDR3 protein is CASIGGAGGVEQYF. The CDR3 coding sequence is TGTGCCAGCATCGGGGGAGCGGGGGGGGTCGAGCAGTACTTC.

There are a few counts of this clone. This chain connects TRBV27 to TRBJ2-7, with TRBD1 identical over 8 bases. With V trimmed by 8 bases and J by 2 bases, 8 bases remained unmatched. This CDR3 comprises 14 residues. The V gene's germline CDR1 is MNHEY and CDR2 SMNVEV (reference sequence). As DNA, the CDR3 is TGTGCCAGCGGAATTAGGACAGGGCCCTACGAGCAGTACTTC. Amino acids: CASGIRTGPYEQYF.

This chain connects TRBV7-7 to TRBJ2-5; D gene unclear. In germline, CDR1 is SSHAT, CDR2 FNYEAQ (reference sequence). The V end was cut by 6 bases, the J end by 1 base, with 18 bases between. The CDR3 has 16 residues. This CDR3 is CASRDFRSRGQETQYF. The CDR3 DNA is TGTGCCAGCAGAGACTTCCGAAGCCGAGGCCAAGAGACCCAGTACTTC.

This clone was seen only once. CDR3 nucleotides: TGTGCCAGCAGTCCCCGGGGAGAGACCCAGTACTTC. Encoded protein: CASSPRGETQYF. V is TRBV2 and J is TRBJ2-5; D is possibly TRBD2 (5 bases). With 5 bases removed from V and 4 bases from J, the gap between germline ends came to 8 bases. CDR1 is SNHLY and CDR2 is FYNNEI in the germline V gene. The CDR3 loop spans 12 amino acids.

The CDR3 sequence: CASSYSGSQGRGYTF. The CDR3 region has the DNA TGTGCCAGCAGTTACTCTGGTTCACAGGGACGGGGCTACACCTTC. The rearrangement uses TRBV6-5 and TRBJ1-2, with TRBD1 as a possible D gene (6 bases). The V end lost 0 bases, the J end lost 8 bases, and 16 bases lay between the germline ends. The CDR3 covers 15 residues. Looked up from germline, CDR1 is MNHEY and CDR2 is SVGAGI.

The chain uses TRBV5-8 and TRBJ2-7; a possible D gene is TRBD1 (6 bases). The V gene lost 4 bases and the J gene lost 3 bases, with 20 bases spanning the gap. CDR3 length: 16 amino acids. CDR1 and CDR2 from the germline V gene are SGHTS and YDEGEE. CDR3 nucleotides: TGTGCCAGCAGCCCCGTTTGGGGGACAAGGAGCTACGAGCAGTACTTC. This gives the protein CASSPVWGTRSYEQYF.

V usage is TRBV7-8 and J usage is TRBJ1-1; TRBD1 matches at 8 bases. V was clipped by 2 bases and J by 0 bases; unmatched bases: 11. Per germline, CDR1 SGHVS and CDR2 FQNEAQ. The CDR3 has 18 amino acids. CDR3 DNA: TGTGCCAGCAGCTTATCCCAGGGGGCTTCTGGAATGAACACTGAAGCTTTCTTT. Protein sequence: CASSLSQGASGMNTEAFF.

This clone was counted only a few times. The V call is TRBV28, the J call TRBJ2-2; possibly TRBD2 for D (5 bases). V was pared by 2 bases and J by 7 bases, with 8 bases between. The CDR3 is 13 residues long. Germline values: CDR1 MDHEN, CDR2 SYDVKM. Here the CDR3 DNA reads TGTGCCAGCAGTTTAAACGGGAACGGGGAGCTGTTTTTT. It yields the protein CASSLNGNGELFF.

The chain is built from TRBV30 and TRBJ1-5; 8 bases match TRBD1. Germline V gene data show CDR1 as GTSNPN and CDR2 as SVGIG (reference sequence). This CDR3 is 14 amino acids long. With 0 bases clipped from V and 11 bases from J, the junction kept 9 bases outside the gene matches. CDR3 in amino acids: CAWSVPGGSVAQHF. CDR3 DNA sequence: TGTGCCTGGAGTGTACCAGGGGGCTCAGTCGCCCAGCATTTT.

This CDR3 is CASRFPGQIYGYTF. The CDR3 nucleotides are TGTGCCAGCAGATTCCCGGGACAGATCTATGGCTACACCTTC. The J gene is TRBJ1-2, the V gene TRBV6-6; 7 nucleotides agree with TRBD1. CDR3 length: 14 amino acids. V was clipped by 6 bases and J by 4 bases; unmatched bases: 8. Germline CDR1 reads MNHNY; CDR2 reads SVGAGI (reference sequence).

V is TRBV5-5 and J is TRBJ1-5, with D unresolved. The germline V gene encodes CDR1 SGHKS and CDR2 YYEKEE (reference sequence). The V and J ends lost 0 bases and 7 bases respectively, with 11 bases between them. This CDR3 has 14 residues. The CDR3 bases are TGTGCCAGCAGCTTGGGCGAAATTCGGCAGCCCCAGCATTTT. Encoded protein: CASSLGEIRQPQHF.

V is TRBV7-8 and J is TRBJ1-1; D possibly corresponds to TRBD1 (5 bases). This CDR3 comprises 10 residues. The V gene's germline CDR1 is SGHVS and CDR2 FQNEAQ. CDR3 sequence reads: CVGGDSEAFF. In nucleotides, the CDR3 is TGTGTGGGGGGTGATTCTGAAGCTTTCTTT.

This chain joins TRBV2 and TRBJ2-7, with a weak D call TRBD1 (5 bases). Germline CDR1 SNHLY, CDR2 FYNNEI. The CDR3 extends over 13 amino acids. Trimming left V 4 bases short and J 1 base short, with 8 bases between. DNA of the CDR3: TGTGCCAGCAGTGCAGGGTTTTCCTACGAGCAGTACGTC. Encoded protein: CASSAGFSYEQYV.

Comments on this clone: Other DNA sequences from this sample encode an identical CDR3 as well. The chain joins TRBV28 to TRBJ1-1; D gene uncertain. V shed 2 bases and J shed 3 bases, with 7 bases lying between them. Germline loops: CDR1 MDHEN, CDR2 SYDVKM. This CDR3 is built from 13 residues. CDR3 protein: CASSLRSDTEAFF. For the CDR3, the DNA is TGTGCCAGCAGTTTACGGTCGGACACTGAAGCTTTCTTT. Variable domain in full (rest from reference TRBV28 and TRBJ1-1): DVKVTQSSRYLVKRTGEKVFLECVQDMDHENMFWYRQDPGLGLRLIYFSYDVKMKEKGDIPEGYSVSREKKERFSLILESASTNQTSMYLCASSLRSDTEAFFGQGTRLTVV.

In this sample, this clone turned up once. The CDR3 bases are TGTGCCAGCCGAACAGGGGGCGACTCACCCCTCCACTTT. Amino acids: CASRTGGDSPLHF. The rearrangement links TRBV6-6 to TRBJ1-6, with 9 bases lining up with TRBD1. The junction had 6 bases not matched to a gene; V was cut back by 8 bases and J by 10 bases. This CDR3 has 13 amino acids. Germline CDR1 and CDR2: MNHNY and SVGAGI (reference sequence).

This clone was recorded a few times. This CDR3 is also generated by other DNA sequences in the sample. The gene calls are TRBV18 and TRBJ1-5; D gene uncertain. Germline-derived CDR1 and CDR2 are KGHSH and LQKENI. Between the trimmed V and J ends, which lost 4 bases and 4 bases, there was a span of 8 bases. The CDR3 spans 13 residues. Written as DNA, the CDR3 is TGTGCCAGCTCACGGCAGGATAATCAGCCCCAGCATTTT. Its protein is CASSRQDNQPQHF.

This chain uses TRBV5-1 with TRBJ2-2; 8 nucleotides agree with TRBD1. The V gene end was trimmed by 4 bases and the J gene end by 0 bases; junction bases not matched to a gene: 2. Germline CDR1 SGHRS, CDR2 YFSETQ. CDR3 length: 15 amino acids. CDR3 protein: CASSQGQANTGELFF. CDR3 bases: TGCGCCAGCAGCCAGGGACAGGCGAACACCGGGGAGCTGTTTTTT.

V and J are TRBV6-4 and TRBJ2-3, with TRBD1 identical over 7 bases. The CDR3 covers 14 residues. Germline V gene lookup returns CDR1 MRHNA and CDR2 SNTAGT. V lost 8 bases and J lost 0; bases outside the gene matches: 5. In DNA, the CDR3 is TGTGCCAGCGCTAGAGGGGGCAGCACAGATACGCAGTATTTT. It codes for CASARGGSTDTQYF.

The chain is built from TRBV28 and TRBJ2-7; D possibly corresponds to TRBD1 (5 bases). V lost 2 bases and J lost 0, with 8 bases in between. The CDR3 spans 14 residues. Germline lookup yields CDR1 MDHEN and CDR2 SYDVKM. The DNA for the CDR3 is TGTGCCAGCAGTTTAAGACAGTCCTCCTACGAGCAGTACTTC. The encoded protein is CASSLRQSSYEQYF.

This clone was recorded a few times. The rearrangement uses TRBV7-9 and TRBJ1-1, with D perhaps matching TRBD1 (5 bases). Germline-derived CDR1 and CDR2 are SEHNR and FQNEAQ (reference sequence). This CDR3 comprises 13 residues. V lost 4 bases, J lost 6 bases, and 12 bases lay in between. The CDR3 DNA reads TGTGCCAGCAGCTCCTTCAGGGTATCTGAAGCTTTCTTT. Its protein product is CASSSFRVSEAFF.

V gene TRBV7-2 combines with J gene TRBJ1-2; 8 bases are a match to TRBD1. CDR3 length: 14 residues. Germline-derived CDR1 and CDR2 are SGHTA and FQGNSA. Trimming at V came to 1 base and at J to 6 bases, leaving 4 bases not matched to a gene. The CDR3 nucleotides read TGTGCCAGCAGCTTAGACACAGGGGGAGATGGCTACACCTTC. As protein: CASSLDTGGDGYTF.

This clone was recorded once. The J gene is TRBJ1-1, the V gene TRBV28, with no clear D. The germline V gene has CDR1 MDHEN and CDR2 SYDVKM. Trimming pared 7 bases from V and 1 base from J, leaving 16 bases between. The CDR3 spans 15 residues. In nucleotides, the CDR3 is TGTGCCAGCAAGAGGGAAGGGTTACGGAACACTGAAGCTTTCTTT. It yields the protein CASKREGLRNTEAFF. Full variable domain (remainder filled in from reference TRBV28 and TRBJ1-1): DVKVTQSSRYLVKRTGEKVFLECVQDMDHENMFWYRQDPGLGLRLIYFSYDVKMKEKGDIPEGYSVSREKKERFSLILESASTNQTSMYLCASKREGLRNTEAFFGQGTRLTVV.

This clone was found once. The rearrangement uses TRBV28 and TRBJ1-5, with D possibly being TRBD1 (6 bases). The CDR3 covers 14 residues. The ends were cut back, 7 bases at V and 7 bases at J, with 17 bases in the middle. Germline-derived CDR1 and CDR2 are MDHEN and SYDVKM. The CDR3 DNA reads as TGTGCCAGCAAAGTCCCGGGACATTTACAGCCCCAGCATTTT. Protein: CASKVPGHLQPQHF.

This sequence joins TRBV13 and TRBJ2-7; 8 bases line up with TRBD1. J was trimmed by 2 bases and V by 0 bases; bases with no gene match: 9. The CDR3 is made up of 17 amino acids. Per germline, CDR1 PRHDT and CDR2 FYEKMQ (reference sequence). Here the CDR3 reads CASSLGGQGGFTYEQYF. For the CDR3, the DNA is TGTGCCAGCAGCTTAGGCGGACAGGGTGGTTTCACCTACGAGCAGTACTTC.